This passage covers 32 T cell receptor beta chains from one sample sequenced in a study of blood T cell repertoires in COVID-19. The table came from immunoSEQ multiplex PCR; TCRdb's copy has only in-frame clones and leaves some out. The data contain over 200,000 clones, 70% to 90% of them singletons. The sample consisted of peripheral blood. Receptors were obtained from a man under 40 who had recovered from COVID-19.

This chain's CDR3 is CASTEDRNNSPLHF. The CDR3 DNA follows: TGTGCCAGTACCGAAGACAGAAATAATTCACCCCTCCACTTT. The rearrangement joins TRBV19 to TRBJ1-6; maybe TRBD1 (5 bases). Germline-derived CDR1 and CDR2 are LNHDA and SQIVND (reference sequence). The CDR3 length is 14 residues. V lost 7 bases and J 5 bases, leaving 12 bases between the germline ends.

This chain links TRBV19 with TRBJ1-1; no clear D gene. CDR1 and CDR2 from the germline V gene are LNHDA and SQIVND (reference sequence). Trimming pared 1 base from V and 2 bases from J, leaving 8 bases between. This CDR3 comprises 14 residues. The DNA for the CDR3 is TGTGCCAGTAGTATAGTTGCGAAAAACACTGAAGCTTTCTTT. It translates to CASSIVAKNTEAFF. The variable domain in full, completed from reference TRBV19 and TRBJ1-1, reads DGGITQSPKYLFRKEGQNVTLSCEQNLNHDAMYWYRQDPGQGLRLIYYSQIVNDFQKGDIAEGYSVSREKKESFPLTVTSAQKNPTAFYLCASSIVAKNTEAFFGQGTRLTVV.

The chain joins TRBV5-5 to TRBJ2-7; 7 bases map to TRBD1. From germline, CDR1 is SGHKS and CDR2 YYEKEE (reference sequence). The ends lost 3 bases at V and 3 bases at J; junction bases unmatched: 6. The CDR3 has 14 amino acids. CDR3 residues: CASSSPGQIYEQYF. The DNA for the CDR3 is TGTGCCAGCAGCTCCCCGGGACAGATCTACGAGCAGTACTTC. Complete variable domain (other parts from reference TRBV5-5 and TRBJ2-7): DAGVTQSPTHLIKTRGQQVTLRCSPISGHKSVSWYQQVLGQGPQFIFQYYEKEERGRGNFPDRFSARQFPNYSSELNVNALLLGDSALYLCASSSPGQIYEQYFGPGTRLTVT.

V usage is TRBV5-4 and J usage is TRBJ1-2; D might be TRBD1 (5 bases). V gave up 4 bases and J gave up 5 bases, with 18 bases separating them. Germline values: CDR1 SGHNT, CDR2 YYREEE (reference sequence). The CDR3 runs 15 residues. As DNA, the CDR3 is TGTGCCAGCAGCCCCCAAGCAAGGGGCTCGTATGGCTACACCTTC. This encodes CASSPQARGSYGYTF.

The rearrangement joins TRBV6-1 to TRBJ1-1, with D possibly matching TRBD1 (6 bases). Germline values: CDR1 MNHNS, CDR2 SASEGT. Trimming shortened V by 2 bases and J by 7 bases, and 14 bases separated the two germline ends. The CDR3 consists of 14 residues. CDR3 nucleotides: TGTGCCAGCAGTGAATTAACGGGGGGCGGTGAAGCTTTCTTT. This gives the protein CASSELTGGGEAFF.

CDR3 sequence: CASTTGVTSYGYTF. The CDR3 DNA is TGTGCCAGCACCACAGGCGTGACAAGCTATGGCTACACCTTC. The chain employs TRBV3-1 (or the pseudogene TRBV3-2) and TRBJ1-2; D may be TRBD1 (5 bases). V lost 7 bases to trimming and J lost 4 bases, with 16 bases between them. Germline V CDR1 and CDR2: LGHDT, YNNKEL (reference sequence). The CDR3 loop spans 14 amino acids.

The V and J genes are TRBV25-1 and TRBJ2-1, with 7 nucleotides matching TRBD1. Germline V gene lookup returns CDR1 MGHDK and CDR2 SYGVNS. There are 15 residues in the CDR3. V dropped 2 bases and J dropped 6; count of bases not matched to a gene: 7. In nucleotides, the CDR3 is TGTGCCAGCAGTGAAAGTGGTACAGGGGTCAATGAGCAGTTCTTC. The encoded protein is CASSESGTGVNEQFF. Full variable domain (remainder filled in from reference TRBV25-1 and TRBJ2-1): EADIYQTPRYLVIGTGKKITLECSQTMGHDKMYWYQQDPGMELHLIHYSYGVNSTEKGDLSSESTVSRIRTEHFPLTLESARPSHTSQYLCASSESGTGVNEQFFGPGTRLTVL.

This sequence joins TRBV6-2 or TRBV6-3 and TRBJ2-1; possibly TRBD1 for D (7 bases). CDR3 size: 16 residues. Germline CDR1 and CDR2: MNHEY and SVGEGT. The germline V and J ends were trimmed by 0 bases and 3 bases, with 12 bases remaining between them. The CDR3 DNA reads as TGTGCCAGCAGTTACTCGGGGCAGGGGGGCTACAATGAGCAGTTCTTC. Its translation is CASSYSGQGGYNEQFF.

The chain uses TRBV25-1 and TRBJ1-1; tentatively, D is TRBD1 (6 bases). The CDR3 sequence is 13 residues long. Trimming took 6 bases from V and 3 from J, leaving 11 bases between them. CDR1 and CDR2 (germline): MGHDK, SYGVNS. CDR3: CASRRTEHTEAFF. The CDR3 nucleotides read TGTGCCAGCAGGAGGACAGAGCACACTGAAGCTTTCTTT.

The chain joins TRBV24-1 to TRBJ1-2; a weak D match, TRBD1 (6 bases). Trimming shortened V by 1 base and J by 8 bases, and 10 bases separated the two germline ends. The CDR3 is made up of 13 amino acids. Germline V gene lookup returns CDR1 KGHDR and CDR2 SFDVKD. CDR3 region: CATSDLGGTGYTF. In DNA, the CDR3 is TGTGCCACCAGTGATTTAGGGGGAACAGGCTACACCTTC.

V is TRBV4-1 and J is TRBJ1-4; TRBD1 is a possible D gene (5 bases). V gave up 0 bases and J gave up 7 bases, with 12 bases separating them. Germline V gene lookup returns CDR1 MGHRA and CDR2 YSYEKL. CDR3 length equals 15 residues. CDR3 loop: CASSQEPGLSEKLFF. In DNA, the CDR3 is TGCGCCAGCAGCCAAGAGCCGGGACTTTCTGAAAAACTGTTTTTT.

This rearrangement joins TRBV11-3 to TRBJ2-1; the match to TRBD1 covers 9 bases. V lost 6 bases and J lost 7; bases outside the gene matches: 7. The CDR3 has 14 residues. Germline values: CDR1 SGHNT, CDR2 YENEEA. The CDR3 DNA follows: TGTGCCAGCAGTTCCCTGACAGGGGGAAATGAGCAGTTCTTC. Protein sequence: CASSSLTGGNEQFF.

The chain employs TRBV25-1 and TRBJ1-6; D gene unclear. The CDR3 covers 12 residues. Germline CDR1 reads MGHDK; CDR2 reads SYGVNS. V dropped 4 bases and J dropped 7 bases, with 5 bases sitting between them. The CDR3 DNA reads TGTGCCAGCAGTGTACAGAATTCACCCCTCCACTTT. As protein: CASSVQNSPLHF.

The table lists this clone with a few counts. The chain carries TRBV5-1 and TRBJ1-6; 7 bases are shared with TRBD1. In germline, CDR1 is SGHRS, CDR2 YFSETQ. Trimming removed 4 bases from V and 9 bases from J; junction bases left unmatched: 10. The CDR3 is 15 amino acids. The CDR3 sequence is CASSGQQGIVSPLHF. In DNA, the CDR3 is TGCGCCAGCAGCGGGCAACAGGGGATAGTTTCACCCCTCCACTTT.

This clone turned up a few times. The chain carries TRBV10-3 and TRBJ1-1; 7 bases are a match to TRBD1. Germline V gene sequence: CDR1 ENHRY, CDR2 SYGVKD. Losses at the gene ends were 5 bases for V and 3 bases for J; bases not matched to a gene: 3. This CDR3 has 13 residues. The CDR3, as DNA: TGTGCCATCAGTCAGGGGGTGGACACTGAAGCTTTCTTT. Translating gives CAISQGVDTEAFF.

This chain connects TRBV11-2 to TRBJ2-1; possible D gene TRBD1, 5 bases. V shed 5 bases and J shed 9 bases, with 14 bases lying between them. From germline, CDR1 is SGHAT and CDR2 FQNNGV. The CDR3 sequence is 13 residues long. CDR3 in DNA: TGTGCCAGCAGCCGAGACAGAGTGAGTGAGCAGTTCTTC. This sequence encodes CASSRDRVSEQFF.

The chain has TRBV5-1 and TRBJ1-2, with TRBD1 matching over 7 bases. The V gene's germline CDR1 is SGHRS and CDR2 YFSETQ. After removal of 4 bases from V and 0 bases from J, the junction contained 3 bases not matched to a gene. The CDR3 is 14 residues long. As DNA, the CDR3 is TGCGCCAGCAGCCCGACAGGGACTAACTATGGCTACACCTTC. Translated: CASSPTGTNYGYTF.

The chain combines TRBV12-3 or TRBV12-4 with TRBJ1-4; D gene unclear. This CDR3 comprises 12 residues. V lost 5 bases and J lost 5, with 6 bases in between. The CDR3 here is CASSPPNEKLFF. The DNA of the CDR3 is TGTGCCAGCAGTCCTCCCAATGAAAAACTGTTTTTT.

The gene calls are TRBV4-2 and TRBJ2-3; D is possibly TRBD2 (5 bases). The CDR3 loop spans 17 amino acids. Trimming removed 0 bases from V and 9 bases from J, with 22 bases in between. Germline V lookup: CDR1 LGHNA, CDR2 YNFKEQ. The CDR3 loop is CASSQDLGAGTPGTQYF. The CDR3 DNA reads TGTGCCAGCAGCCAAGATCTCGGTGCAGGAACCCCGGGAACGCAGTATTTT.

This chain connects TRBV20-1 to TRBJ2-7; 7 nucleotides line up with TRBD1. Germline CDR1 is DFQATT and CDR2 is SNEGSKA (reference sequence). V gave up 0 bases and J gave up 9 bases; unmatched junction bases: 2. The CDR3 spans 11 residues. Here the CDR3 reads CSARDRTGQYF. As DNA, the CDR3 is TGCAGTGCTAGAGATAGGACAGGGCAGTACTTC.

This clone was seen just once. The chain couples TRBV5-1 to TRBJ2-2, with TRBD1 identical over 9 bases. CDR3 length equals 15 residues. The germline gives CDR1 SGHRS, CDR2 YFSETQ. V was clipped by 5 bases and J by 0 bases; unmatched bases: 2. The CDR3 bases are TGCGCCAGCAGTCGGGACAGGGCGAACACCGGGGAGCTGTTTTTT. Translation: CASSRDRANTGELFF.

This clone was observed a few times. The chain employs TRBV11-2 and TRBJ1-4; possible D gene TRBD1, 6 bases. Germline V gene data show CDR1 as SGHAT and CDR2 as FQNNGV. The CDR3 is made up of 14 amino acids. V lost 4 bases to trimming and J lost 4 bases, with 10 bases between them. CDR3 loop: CASSSDRSNEKLFF. In DNA form, the CDR3 reads TGTGCCAGCAGCTCGGACAGAAGTAATGAAAAACTGTTTTTT.

The CDR3 DNA follows: TGTGCCACCACCCCAGACAGGAACTCCTACGAGCAGTACTTC. Protein: CATTPDRNSYEQYF. The rearrangement links TRBV15 to TRBJ2-7; TRBD1 is a possible D gene (6 bases). In germline, CDR1 is LNHNV, CDR2 YYDKDF (reference sequence). Between the trimmed V and J ends, which lost 7 bases and 0 bases, there was a span of 13 bases. This CDR3 spans 14 amino acids.

The chain is built from TRBV13 and TRBJ2-2; 9 bases are a match to TRBD1. Germline CDR1 PRHDT, CDR2 FYEKMQ (reference sequence). Germline trimming cut 4 bases from V and 3 bases from J; bases unmatched to any gene: 6. This CDR3 is 16 amino acids long. The CDR3 DNA sequence: TGTGCCAGCAGCTCACGGACAGGGGATTACACCGGGGAGCTGTTTTTT. It codes for CASSSRTGDYTGELFF. The full variable domain, completed using reference TRBV13 and TRBJ2-2, is AAGVIQSPRHLIKEKRETATLKCYPIPRHDTVYWYQQGPGQDPQFLISFYEKMQSDKGSIPDRFSAQQFSDYHSELNMSSLELGDSALYFCASSSRTGDYTGELFFGEGSRLTVL.

The rearrangement uses TRBV19 and TRBJ2-1, with 9 bases identical to TRBD1. The trim removed 8 bases at V and 0 bases at J, leaving 2 bases unmatched. CDR3 length: 14 residues. The germline gives CDR1 LNHDA, CDR2 SQIVND (reference sequence). The chain's CDR3 is CASGQGSSYNEQFF. Here the CDR3 DNA reads TGTGCCAGTGGACAGGGGAGCTCCTACAATGAGCAGTTCTTC.

The rearrangement uses TRBV19 and TRBJ1-1; D is possibly TRBD1 (6 bases). Germline V gene data show CDR1 as LNHDA and CDR2 as SQIVND (reference sequence). This CDR3 region has 14 residues. Trimming pared 5 bases from V and 0 bases from J, leaving 10 bases between. In DNA, the CDR3 is TGTGCCAGTAGTGCAGGACAGTTGAACACTGAAGCTTTCTTT. Translation gives CASSAGQLNTEAFF.

This clone was seen a few times. The chain uses TRBV5-1 and TRBJ1-2; D gene ambiguous. This CDR3 comprises 14 residues. Germline lookup yields CDR1 SGHRS and CDR2 YFSETQ. The V end lost 4 bases, the J end lost 2 bases, and 12 bases lay between the germline ends. The CDR3 DNA reads TGCGCCAGCAGCCCGGGAGGGTCCAACTATGGCTACACCTTC. Encoded protein: CASSPGGSNYGYTF. Variable domain in full (rest from reference TRBV5-1 and TRBJ1-2): KAGVTQTPRYLIKTRGQQVTLSCSPISGHRSVSWYQQTPGQGLQFLFEYFSETQRNKGNFPGRFSGRQFSNSRSEMNVSTLELGDSALYLCASSPGGSNYGYTFGSGTRLTVV.

This clone was seen once. This rearrangement joins TRBV19 to TRBJ2-4; maybe TRBD1 (5 bases). The CDR3 has 15 residues. The V end was cut by 7 bases, the J end by 0 bases, with 13 bases between. CDR1 LNHDA and CDR2 SQIVND come from the germline V gene (reference sequence). CDR3 bases: TGTGCCAGTATCCCGCAGACAGCAGCCAAAAACATTCAGTACTTC. This encodes CASIPQTAAKNIQYF.

The J gene is TRBJ1-4, the V gene TRBV7-2; 8 bases agree with TRBD1. V shed 5 bases, J shed 3 bases, and the junction held 2 bases outside the gene matches. Germline V lookup: CDR1 SGHTA, CDR2 FQGNSA. The CDR3 extends over 14 amino acids. CDR3 in DNA: TGTGCCAGCAGCGAGGACAGGGCTAATGAAAAACTGTTTTTT. It specifies CASSEDRANEKLFF. Filled out from reference TRBV7-2 and TRBJ1-4, the complete variable domain reads GAGVSQSPSNKVTEKGKDVELRCDPISGHTALYWYRQSLGQGLEFLIYFQGNSAPDKSGLPSDRFSAERTGGSVSTLTIQRTQQEDSAVYLCASSEDRANEKLFFGSGTQLSVL.

This chain connects TRBV20-1 to TRBJ2-4; 7 bases line up with TRBD1. Germline loops: CDR1 DFQATT, CDR2 SNEGSKA (reference sequence). V gave up 5 bases and J gave up 16 bases; unmatched junction bases: 11. The CDR3 covers 11 residues. In DNA, the CDR3 is TGCAGTGCTCCACGACAGGGACGAAATTACTTC. Encoded protein: CSAPRQGRNYF.

V and J are TRBV12-3 or TRBV12-4 and TRBJ1-3, with a weak D call TRBD1 (6 bases). The CDR3 is made up of 13 amino acids. V shed 7 bases and J shed 7 bases, with 14 bases lying between them. The CDR3 DNA reads as TGTGCCAGCACCCGGGACAAGTCCAACACCATATATTTT. Translated, it gives CASTRDKSNTIYF.

The rearrangement uses TRBV6-6 and TRBJ1-1, with a weak D call TRBD1 (5 bases). CDR1 MNHNY and CDR2 SVGAGI come from the germline V gene (reference sequence). The germline V and J ends were trimmed by 2 bases and 5 bases, with 12 bases remaining between them. This CDR3 spans 14 amino acids. Here the CDR3 DNA reads TGTGCCAGCAGTTACCCGATCGGGGGGACTGAAGCTTTCTTT. Amino acid sequence: CASSYPIGGTEAFF.